This TCR beta chain was captured in a study of T cell repertoires in cytomegalovirus infection. As for the study in general: Public TCR beta signatures indicated both CMV infection and matching HLA type.

General study results and limits: There were carriers of CMV plus the relevant HLA, and cumulative public TCR beta family frequency identified them. Within the response measured ex vivo, HLA-C-restricted CMV-specific TCR beta clonotypes were dominant.

As to this clonotype: Antigen specificity is unknown. No conserved phenylalanine or tryptophan is present at the end of the CDR3, so a read error is the likely explanation.

From the reads, TCRdb called clonotypes with MiXCR, one entry per CDR3 protein. The repertoire has roughly 760,000 distinct CDR3 sequences, 35% of them found once; the top ten carry 2.8%. Sequencing used PBMCs. The receptor comes from a human donor in good health (CMV status not recorded). Some clones in this sample may be carry-over from other donors' samples.

This CDR3 reads CASSEARDSPTEAFC. DNA of the CDR3: TGTGCCAGCAGTGAAGCGAGGGACAGCCCCACTGAAGCTTTCTGT. This chain uses TRBV6-1 with TRBJ1-1; TRBD1 agrees at 7 bases. The V and J ends lost 0 bases and 4 bases, in that order; junction bases with no gene match: 5. Germline assignment: CDR1 MNHNS and CDR2 SASEGT. This CDR3 has 15 amino acids.